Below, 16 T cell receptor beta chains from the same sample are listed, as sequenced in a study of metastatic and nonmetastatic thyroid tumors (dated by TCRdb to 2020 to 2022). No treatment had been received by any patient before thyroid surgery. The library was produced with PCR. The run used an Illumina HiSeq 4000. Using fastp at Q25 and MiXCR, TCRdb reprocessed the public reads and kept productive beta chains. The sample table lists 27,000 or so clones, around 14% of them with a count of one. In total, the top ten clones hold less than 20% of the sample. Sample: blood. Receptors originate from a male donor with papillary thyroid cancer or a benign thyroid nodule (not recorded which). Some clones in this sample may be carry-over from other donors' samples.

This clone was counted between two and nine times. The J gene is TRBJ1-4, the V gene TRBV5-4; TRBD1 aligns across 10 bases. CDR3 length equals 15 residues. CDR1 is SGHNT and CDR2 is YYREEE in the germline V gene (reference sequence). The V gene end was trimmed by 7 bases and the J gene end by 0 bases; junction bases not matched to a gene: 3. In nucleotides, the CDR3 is TGTGCCAGCCGGGACAGGGGACCAACTAATGAAAAACTGTTTTTT. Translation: CASRDRGPTNEKLFF.

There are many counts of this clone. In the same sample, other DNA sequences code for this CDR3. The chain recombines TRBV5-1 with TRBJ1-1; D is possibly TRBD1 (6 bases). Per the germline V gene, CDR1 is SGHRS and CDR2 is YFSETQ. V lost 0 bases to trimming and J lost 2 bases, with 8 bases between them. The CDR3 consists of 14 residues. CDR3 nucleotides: TGCGCCAGCAGCTTGGGGACAGCCAACACTGAAGCTTTCTTT. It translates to CASSLGTANTEAFF.

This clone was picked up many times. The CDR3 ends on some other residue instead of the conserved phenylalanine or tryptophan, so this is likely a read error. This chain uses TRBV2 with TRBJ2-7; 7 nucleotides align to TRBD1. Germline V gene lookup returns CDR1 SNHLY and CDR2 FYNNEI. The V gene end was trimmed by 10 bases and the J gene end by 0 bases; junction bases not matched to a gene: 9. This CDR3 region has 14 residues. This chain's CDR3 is CATDGQESSYEQYL. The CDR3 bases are TGTGCCACCGACGGACAGGAGAGCTCCTACGAGCAGTACCTC.

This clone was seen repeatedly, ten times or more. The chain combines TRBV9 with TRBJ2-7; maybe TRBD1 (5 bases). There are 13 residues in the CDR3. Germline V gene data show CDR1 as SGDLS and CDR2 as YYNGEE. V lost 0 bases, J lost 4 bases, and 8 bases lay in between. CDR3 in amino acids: CASSVAAGYEQYF. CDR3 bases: TGTGCCAGCAGCGTAGCGGCAGGGTACGAGCAGTACTTC.

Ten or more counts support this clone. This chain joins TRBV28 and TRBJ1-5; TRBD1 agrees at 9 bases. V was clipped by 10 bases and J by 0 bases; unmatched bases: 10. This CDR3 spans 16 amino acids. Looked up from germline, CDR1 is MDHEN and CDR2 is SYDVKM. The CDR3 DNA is TGTGCCACAATAAGACAGGGGGTAGTTAGCAATCAGCCCCAGCATTTT. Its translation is CATIRQGVVSNQPQHF.

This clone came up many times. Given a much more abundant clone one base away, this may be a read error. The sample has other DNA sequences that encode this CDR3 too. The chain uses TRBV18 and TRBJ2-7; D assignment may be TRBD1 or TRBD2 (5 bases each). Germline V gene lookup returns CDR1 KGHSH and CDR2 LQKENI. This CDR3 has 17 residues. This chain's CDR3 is CASSPPAGTESSYEQYF. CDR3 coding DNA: TGCGCCAGCTCACCACCCGCCGGGACGGAGAGCTCCTACGAGCAGTACTTC.

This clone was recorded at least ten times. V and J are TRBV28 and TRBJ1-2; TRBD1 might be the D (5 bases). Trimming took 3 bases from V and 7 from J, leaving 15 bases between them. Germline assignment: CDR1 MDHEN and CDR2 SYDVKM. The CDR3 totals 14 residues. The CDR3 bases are TGTGCCAGCAGTTTTTCTTTGCGGGGCCCTGGCTACACCTTC. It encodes CASSFSLRGPGYTF.

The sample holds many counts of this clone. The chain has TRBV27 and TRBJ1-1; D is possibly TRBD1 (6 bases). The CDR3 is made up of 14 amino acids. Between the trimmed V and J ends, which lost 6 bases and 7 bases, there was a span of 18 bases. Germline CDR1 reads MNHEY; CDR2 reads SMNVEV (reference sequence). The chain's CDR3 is CASSPRGPAYEAFF. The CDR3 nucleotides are TGTGCCAGCAGCCCCAGGGGACCTGCCTATGAAGCTTTCTTT.

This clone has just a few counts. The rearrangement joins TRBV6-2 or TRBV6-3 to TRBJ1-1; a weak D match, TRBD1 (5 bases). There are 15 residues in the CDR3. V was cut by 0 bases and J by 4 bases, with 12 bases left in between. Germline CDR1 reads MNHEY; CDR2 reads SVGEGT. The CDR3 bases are TGTGCCAGCAGTTACTCGTTAGGGGAGGGCACTGAAGCTTTCTTT. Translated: CASSYSLGEGTEAFF.

CDR3 in amino acids: CSATPGGEADEQYF. As DNA, the CDR3 is TGCAGTGCAACACCAGGGGGCGAGGCTGACGAGCAGTACTTC. V usage is TRBV20-1 and J usage is TRBJ2-7; 8 positions match TRBD1. The CDR3 runs to 14 residues. Germline values: CDR1 DFQATT, CDR2 SNEGSKA (reference sequence). J gave up 5 bases and V 6 bases, and 12 bases lay outside the gene matches.

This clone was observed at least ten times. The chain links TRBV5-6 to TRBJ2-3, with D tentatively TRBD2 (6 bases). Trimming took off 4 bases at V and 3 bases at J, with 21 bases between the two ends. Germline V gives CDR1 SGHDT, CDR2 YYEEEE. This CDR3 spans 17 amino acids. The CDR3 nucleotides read TGTGCCAGCAGCCTGTTGGAACTGGGGGGATGGACAGATACGCAGTATTTT. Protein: CASSLLELGGWTDTQYF.

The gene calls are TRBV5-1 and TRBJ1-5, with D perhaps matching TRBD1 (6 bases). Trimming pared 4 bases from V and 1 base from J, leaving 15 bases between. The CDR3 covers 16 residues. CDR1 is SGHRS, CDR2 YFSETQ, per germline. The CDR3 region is CASSAAGGRSNQPQHF. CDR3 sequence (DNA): TGCGCCAGCAGCGCAGCGGGGGGCCGGAGCAATCAGCCCCAGCATTTT. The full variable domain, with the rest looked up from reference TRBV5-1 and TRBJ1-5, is KAGVTQTPRYLIKTRGQQVTLSCSPISGHRSVSWYQQTPGQGLQFLFEYFSETQRNKGNFPGRFSGRQFSNSRSEMNVSTLELGDSALYLCASSAAGGRSNQPQHFGDGTRLSIL.

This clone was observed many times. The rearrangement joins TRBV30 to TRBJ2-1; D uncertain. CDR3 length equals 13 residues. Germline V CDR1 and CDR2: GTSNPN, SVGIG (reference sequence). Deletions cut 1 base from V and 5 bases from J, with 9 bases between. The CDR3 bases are TGTGCCTGGAGTGCGGGTCTAGACAATGAGCAGTTCTTC. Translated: CAWSAGLDNEQFF.

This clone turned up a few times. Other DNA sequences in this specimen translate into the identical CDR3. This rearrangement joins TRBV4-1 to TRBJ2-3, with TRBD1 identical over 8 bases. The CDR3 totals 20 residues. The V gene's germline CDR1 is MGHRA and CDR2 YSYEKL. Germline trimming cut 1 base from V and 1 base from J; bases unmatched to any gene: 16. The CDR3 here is CASSQVFSGGRRSGTDTQYF. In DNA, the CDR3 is TGCGCCAGCAGCCAAGTGTTTTCAGGGGGCAGGCGGTCGGGCACAGATACGCAGTATTTT.

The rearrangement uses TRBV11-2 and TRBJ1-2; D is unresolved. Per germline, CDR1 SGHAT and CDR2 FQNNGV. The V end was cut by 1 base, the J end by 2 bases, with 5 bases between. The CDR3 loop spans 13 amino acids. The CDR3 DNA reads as TGTGCCAGCAGCTTAGGTCAGAACTATGGCTACACCTTC. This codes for CASSLGQNYGYTF.

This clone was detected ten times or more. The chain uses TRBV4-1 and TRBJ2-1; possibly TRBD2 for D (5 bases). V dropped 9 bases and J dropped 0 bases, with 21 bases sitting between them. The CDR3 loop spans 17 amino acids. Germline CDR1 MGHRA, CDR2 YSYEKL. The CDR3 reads CASREIGRGSSYNEQFF. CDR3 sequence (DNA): TGCGCCAGTCGAGAAATAGGGAGAGGGAGCTCCTACAATGAGCAGTTCTTC.